A single sample gave rise to the 12 T cell receptor beta chains below, sequenced in a study of early T cells in non-severe SARS-CoV-2 infection. MiXCR, applied by TCRdb to the 5' RACE reads, yields one record per CDR3 protein. The sample holds about 58,000 distinct CDR3 sequences, roughly 13% seen once. The specimen sequenced was whole blood. The receptor set was obtained from an adult who was a healthcare worker with PCR-confirmed SARS-CoV-2 infection or an uninfected control (not recorded which).

This clonotype was counted ten times or more. The chain uses TRBV7-6 and TRBJ2-1; 9 nucleotides match TRBD2. The V gene end was trimmed by 4 bases and the J gene end by 0 bases; junction bases not matched to a gene: 7. The CDR3 contains 17 residues. Germline values: CDR1 SGHVS, CDR2 FNYEAQ. The CDR3 loop is CASSSQREARSYNEQFF. Here the CDR3 DNA reads TGTGCCAGCAGCTCTCAGCGGGAGGCGCGCTCCTACAATGAGCAGTTCTTC. The full variable domain, with the rest looked up from reference TRBV7-6 and TRBJ2-1, is GAGVSQSPRYKVTKRGQDVALRCDPISGHVSLYWYRQALGQGPEFLTYFNYEAQQDKSGLPNDRFSAERPEGSISTLTIQRTEQRDSAMYRCASSSQREARSYNEQFFGPGTRLTVL.

In DNA, the CDR3 is TGTGCCAGCAGCTTAGATAACCCGGTGAACACTGAAGCTTTCTTT. Its translation is CASSLDNPVNTEAFF. The gene calls are TRBV11-3 and TRBJ1-1; D not resolved. The germline CDR1 and CDR2 sequences are SGHNT and YENEEA. The V and J ends lost 0 bases and 0 bases respectively, with 8 bases between them. This CDR3 spans 15 amino acids.

This clonotype appeared many times. The V call is TRBV7-2, the J call TRBJ2-2; 8 bases map to TRBD2. The CDR3 is made up of 16 amino acids. Losses at the gene ends were 5 bases for V and 3 bases for J; bases not matched to a gene: 8. CDR1 is SGHTA and CDR2 is FQGNSA in the germline V gene. The CDR3: CASSPGGGGHTGELFF. The CDR3 nucleotides are TGTGCCAGCAGCCCGGGGGGGGGAGGGCACACCGGGGAGCTGTTTTTT.

This clonotype occurred a few times. V usage is TRBV7-2 and J usage is TRBJ2-4; a weak D match, TRBD2 (5 bases). The ends were cut back, 1 base at V and 9 bases at J, with 10 bases in the middle. The CDR3 covers 13 residues. Germline V CDR1 and CDR2: SGHTA, FQGNSA. The CDR3 DNA is TGTGCCAGCAGCTTAGGGGTTGCGGGCATTCAGTACTTC. Its translation is CASSLGVAGIQYF.

This clonotype was seen only a few times. The chain combines TRBV11-2 with TRBJ2-2; no definite D call. Trimming removed 8 bases from V and 4 bases from J, with 11 bases in between. CDR1 is SGHAT, CDR2 FQNNGV, per germline. The CDR3 runs 13 residues. CDR3 region: CASAMGPTGELFF. Written as DNA, the CDR3 is TGTGCCAGCGCCATGGGCCCCACCGGGGAGCTGTTTTTT.

This clonotype has ten or more counts. This chain joins TRBV5-1 and TRBJ1-1; D gene ambiguous. The CDR3 runs 13 residues. V shed 3 bases and J shed 3 bases, with 9 bases lying between them. Germline lookup yields CDR1 SGHRS and CDR2 YFSETQ. CDR3 residues: CASSSEGYTEAFF. The CDR3 region has the DNA TGCGCCAGCAGCTCCGAGGGATACACTGAAGCTTTCTTT. The whole variable domain, filled in from reference TRBV5-1 and TRBJ1-1, reads KAGVTQTPRYLIKTRGQQVTLSCSPISGHRSVSWYQQTPGQGLQFLFEYFSETQRNKGNFPGRFSGRQFSNSRSEMNVSTLELGDSALYLCASSSEGYTEAFFGQGTRLTVV.

As concerns this clonotype: This may be a read error: a much more frequent sequence differs by one nucleotide. This rearrangement joins TRBV28 to TRBJ1-1, with 7 nucleotides matching TRBD1. Germline loops: CDR1 MDHEN, CDR2 SYDVKM. The ends lost 5 bases at V and 3 bases at J; junction bases unmatched: 6. The CDR3 sequence is 14 residues long. CDR3 residues: CASSLGQMDTEAFF. DNA for the CDR3: TGTGCCAGCAGTCTGGGACAGATGGACACTGAAGCTTTCTTT.

The chain has TRBV28 and TRBJ2-2; 7 positions match TRBD2. The CDR3 loop spans 16 amino acids. J lost 4 bases, V lost 8 bases, and 13 bases had no gene match. Germline-derived CDR1 and CDR2 are MDHEN and SYDVKM. CDR3 nucleotides: TGTGCCAGCCGTCTCGGGGGGTATAGGGCCACCGGGGAGCTGTTTTTT. This encodes CASRLGGYRATGELFF.

The rearrangement joins TRBV7-8 to TRBJ2-3, with TRBD2 matching 8 bases. The CDR3 contains 16 residues. Germline V gene data show CDR1 as SGHVS and CDR2 as FQNEAQ. V shed 5 bases and J 5 bases; nucleotides not matched to a gene: 12. CDR3 DNA sequence: TGTGCCAGCAGCCCCATACTAGCGGATTGGGGAGATACGCAGTATTTT. Amino acids: CASSPILADWGDTQYF.

At least ten counts were recorded for this clonotype. V and J are TRBV12-3 or TRBV12-4 and TRBJ1-3; 8 bases line up with TRBD1. The V segment lost 5 bases and the J segment 1 base; nucleotides outside the gene matches: 7. The CDR3 covers 16 residues. CDR3 sequence: CASSISRGPSGNTIYF. The CDR3, as DNA: TGTGCCAGCAGTATAAGCAGGGGGCCGTCTGGAAACACCATATATTTT.

There are a few counts of this clonotype. The chain recombines TRBV12-3 or TRBV12-4 with TRBJ1-1; 9 bases are a match to TRBD1. This CDR3 is 11 amino acids long. The V segment lost 6 bases and the J segment 11 bases; nucleotides outside the gene matches: 4. Written as DNA, the CDR3 is TGTGCCAGCAGCTCACAGGGGGCGGCTTTCTTT. Translating it yields CASSSQGAAFF.

In its sample, this clonotype was seen many times. J is TRBJ1-5 and V is TRBV19, with D unclear. V lost 1 base and J 5 bases, leaving 12 bases between the germline ends. Germline V gives CDR1 LNHDA, CDR2 SQIVND (reference sequence). This CDR3 spans 15 amino acids. The CDR3 bases are TGTGCCAGTAGTATAGTGGTCGTAACCTATCAGCCCCAGCATTTT. This sequence encodes CASSIVVVTYQPQHF.